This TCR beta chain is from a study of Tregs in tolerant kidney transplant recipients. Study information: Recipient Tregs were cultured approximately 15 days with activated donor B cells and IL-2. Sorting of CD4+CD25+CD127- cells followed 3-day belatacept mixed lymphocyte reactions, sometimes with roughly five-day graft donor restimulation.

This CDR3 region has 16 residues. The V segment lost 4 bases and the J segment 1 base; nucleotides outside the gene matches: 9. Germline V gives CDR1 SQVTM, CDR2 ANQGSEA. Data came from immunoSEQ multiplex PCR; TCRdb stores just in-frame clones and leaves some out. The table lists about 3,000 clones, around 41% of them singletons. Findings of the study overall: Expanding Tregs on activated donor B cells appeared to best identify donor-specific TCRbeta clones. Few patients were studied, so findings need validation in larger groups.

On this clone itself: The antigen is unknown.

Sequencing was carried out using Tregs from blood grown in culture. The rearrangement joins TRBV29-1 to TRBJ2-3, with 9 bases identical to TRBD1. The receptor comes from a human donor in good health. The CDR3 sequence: CSVVRDRVKGTDTQYF. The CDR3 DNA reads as TGCAGCGTTGTGAGGGACAGGGTGAAGGGCACAGATACGCAGTATTTT.